This T cell receptor (beta chain) derives from a study of shared clonotypes between healthy human individuals. Regarding the study as a whole: Generally, naive subsets came out with larger estimated richness than memory subsets. The expectation was that sequencing depth would affect clonotype sharing among donors.

This CDR3 comprises 18 residues. The germline CDR1 and CDR2 sequences are LGHNA and YNFKEQ. The V and J ends lost 1 base and 4 bases, in that order; junction bases with no gene match: 13. The assay was run at deep level. Produced via immunoSEQ multiplex PCR; TCRdb's table is partial and in-frame only. The sample shows roughly 2,000,000 clones, around 96% of them seen only once. A word on this clone: As yet, its antigen is unknown.

Naivety among CD8 cells was defined by CD45RO negativity and positive CCR7 selection, thereby excluding terminally differentiated effector memory CD45RA+ cells. Only Caucasian adults living in Nashville, Tennessee made up the donor group. This TCR derives from a man aged 18-30 years in good health. The V call is TRBV4-2, the J call TRBJ2-1; 7 nucleotides line up with TRBD2. Input material: naive CD8+ T cells sorted from blood. CDR3 DNA sequence: TGTGCCAGCAGCCAAGTCCCCCCCTTATCGGGAGGTTACAATGAGCAGTTCTTC. It translates to CASSQVPPLSGGYNEQFF.